The sequence of this T cell receptor (beta chain) was determined in a study of shared clonotypes between healthy human individuals. The V gene's germline CDR1 is SGDLS and CDR2 YYNGEE. V lost 0 bases and J 0 bases, leaving 21 bases between the germline ends. The CDR3 has 19 residues. The count of this clone is one. Some clones are missing from TCRdb's copy, which holds only in-frame ones; the method was immunoSEQ multiplex PCR. This table holds approximately 1,500,000 clones, 98% found once. What was sequenced was naive CD4+ T cells sorted from blood. Subset noted: CD45RA+ positively selected. The chain employs TRBV9 and TRBJ1-1; D may be TRBD1 (5 bases). This TCR came from a man younger than 40 in good health. CDR3 nucleotide sequence: TGTGCCAGCAGCGTAGCTATAGGCCCCTGGGGGAGGGTGAACACTGAAGCTTTCTTT. Its protein is CASSVAIGPWGRVNTEAFF.